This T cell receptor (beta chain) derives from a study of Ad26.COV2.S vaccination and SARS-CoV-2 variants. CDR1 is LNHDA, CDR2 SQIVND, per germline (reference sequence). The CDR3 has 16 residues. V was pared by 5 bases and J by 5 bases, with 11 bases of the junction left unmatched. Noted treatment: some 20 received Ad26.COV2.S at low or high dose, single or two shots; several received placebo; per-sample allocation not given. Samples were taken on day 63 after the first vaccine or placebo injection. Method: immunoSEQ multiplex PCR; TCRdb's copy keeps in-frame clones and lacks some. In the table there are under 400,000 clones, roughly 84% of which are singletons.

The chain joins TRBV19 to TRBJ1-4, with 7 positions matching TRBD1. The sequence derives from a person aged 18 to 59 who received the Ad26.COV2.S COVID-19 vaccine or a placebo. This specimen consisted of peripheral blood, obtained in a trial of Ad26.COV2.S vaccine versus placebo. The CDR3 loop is CASSHPGGTENEKLFF. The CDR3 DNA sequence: TGTGCCAGTAGTCACCCGGGTGGGACAGAGAATGAAAAACTGTTTTTT.